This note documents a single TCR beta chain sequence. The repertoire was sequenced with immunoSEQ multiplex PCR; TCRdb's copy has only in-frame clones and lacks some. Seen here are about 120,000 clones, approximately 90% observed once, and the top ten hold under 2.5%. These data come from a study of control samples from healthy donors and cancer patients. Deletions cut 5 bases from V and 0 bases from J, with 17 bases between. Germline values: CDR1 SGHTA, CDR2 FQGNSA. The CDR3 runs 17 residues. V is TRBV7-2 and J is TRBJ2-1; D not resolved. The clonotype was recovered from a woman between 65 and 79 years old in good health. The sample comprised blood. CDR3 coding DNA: TGTGCCAGCAGCAGGCCCGGGTTCCCAAGCTCCTACAATGAGCAGTTCTTC. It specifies CASSRPGFPSSYNEQFF.